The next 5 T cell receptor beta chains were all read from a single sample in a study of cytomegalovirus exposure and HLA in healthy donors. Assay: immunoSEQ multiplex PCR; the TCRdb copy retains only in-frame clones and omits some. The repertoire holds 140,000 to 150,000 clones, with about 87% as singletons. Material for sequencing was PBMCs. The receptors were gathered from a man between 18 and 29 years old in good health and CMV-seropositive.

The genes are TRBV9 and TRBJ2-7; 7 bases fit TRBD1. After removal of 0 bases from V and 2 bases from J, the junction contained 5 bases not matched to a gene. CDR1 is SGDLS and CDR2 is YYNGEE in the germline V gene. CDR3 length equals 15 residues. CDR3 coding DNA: TGTGCCAGCAGCGTAGATTTGCAGGGGGCCTACGAGCAGTACTTC. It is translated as CASSVDLQGAYEQYF.

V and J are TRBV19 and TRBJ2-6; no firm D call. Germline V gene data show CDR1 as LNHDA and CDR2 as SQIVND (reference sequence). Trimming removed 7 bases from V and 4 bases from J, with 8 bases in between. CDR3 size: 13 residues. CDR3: CASKLRGANVLTF. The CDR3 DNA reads TGTGCCAGTAAACTAAGAGGGGCCAACGTCCTGACTTTC.

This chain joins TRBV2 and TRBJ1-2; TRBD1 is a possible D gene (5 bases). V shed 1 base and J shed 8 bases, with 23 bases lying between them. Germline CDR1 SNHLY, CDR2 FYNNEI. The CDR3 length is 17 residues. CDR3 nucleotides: TGTGCCAGCAGTGAAGGGGGCCCCAAGGGGAGGATTTTGGGCTACACCTTC. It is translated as CASSEGGPKGRILGYTF.

CDR3: CAISELVREGGYTF. CDR3 nucleotide sequence: TGTGCCATCAGTGAACTGGTCAGGGAGGGTGGCTACACCTTC. The gene calls are TRBV10-3 and TRBJ1-2; the D gene is possibly TRBD1 (5 bases). Per the germline V gene, CDR1 is ENHRY and CDR2 is SYGVKD. This CDR3 has 14 residues. The V end was cut by 3 bases, the J end by 7 bases, with 15 bases between.

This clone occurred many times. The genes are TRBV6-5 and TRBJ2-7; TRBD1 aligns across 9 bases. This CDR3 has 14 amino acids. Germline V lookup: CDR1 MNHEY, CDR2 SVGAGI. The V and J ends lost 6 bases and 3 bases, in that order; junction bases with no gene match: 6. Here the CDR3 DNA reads TGTGCCAGCAGCGAGGCGGGACAGGGCTACGAGCAGTACTTC. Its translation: CASSEAGQGYEQYF.